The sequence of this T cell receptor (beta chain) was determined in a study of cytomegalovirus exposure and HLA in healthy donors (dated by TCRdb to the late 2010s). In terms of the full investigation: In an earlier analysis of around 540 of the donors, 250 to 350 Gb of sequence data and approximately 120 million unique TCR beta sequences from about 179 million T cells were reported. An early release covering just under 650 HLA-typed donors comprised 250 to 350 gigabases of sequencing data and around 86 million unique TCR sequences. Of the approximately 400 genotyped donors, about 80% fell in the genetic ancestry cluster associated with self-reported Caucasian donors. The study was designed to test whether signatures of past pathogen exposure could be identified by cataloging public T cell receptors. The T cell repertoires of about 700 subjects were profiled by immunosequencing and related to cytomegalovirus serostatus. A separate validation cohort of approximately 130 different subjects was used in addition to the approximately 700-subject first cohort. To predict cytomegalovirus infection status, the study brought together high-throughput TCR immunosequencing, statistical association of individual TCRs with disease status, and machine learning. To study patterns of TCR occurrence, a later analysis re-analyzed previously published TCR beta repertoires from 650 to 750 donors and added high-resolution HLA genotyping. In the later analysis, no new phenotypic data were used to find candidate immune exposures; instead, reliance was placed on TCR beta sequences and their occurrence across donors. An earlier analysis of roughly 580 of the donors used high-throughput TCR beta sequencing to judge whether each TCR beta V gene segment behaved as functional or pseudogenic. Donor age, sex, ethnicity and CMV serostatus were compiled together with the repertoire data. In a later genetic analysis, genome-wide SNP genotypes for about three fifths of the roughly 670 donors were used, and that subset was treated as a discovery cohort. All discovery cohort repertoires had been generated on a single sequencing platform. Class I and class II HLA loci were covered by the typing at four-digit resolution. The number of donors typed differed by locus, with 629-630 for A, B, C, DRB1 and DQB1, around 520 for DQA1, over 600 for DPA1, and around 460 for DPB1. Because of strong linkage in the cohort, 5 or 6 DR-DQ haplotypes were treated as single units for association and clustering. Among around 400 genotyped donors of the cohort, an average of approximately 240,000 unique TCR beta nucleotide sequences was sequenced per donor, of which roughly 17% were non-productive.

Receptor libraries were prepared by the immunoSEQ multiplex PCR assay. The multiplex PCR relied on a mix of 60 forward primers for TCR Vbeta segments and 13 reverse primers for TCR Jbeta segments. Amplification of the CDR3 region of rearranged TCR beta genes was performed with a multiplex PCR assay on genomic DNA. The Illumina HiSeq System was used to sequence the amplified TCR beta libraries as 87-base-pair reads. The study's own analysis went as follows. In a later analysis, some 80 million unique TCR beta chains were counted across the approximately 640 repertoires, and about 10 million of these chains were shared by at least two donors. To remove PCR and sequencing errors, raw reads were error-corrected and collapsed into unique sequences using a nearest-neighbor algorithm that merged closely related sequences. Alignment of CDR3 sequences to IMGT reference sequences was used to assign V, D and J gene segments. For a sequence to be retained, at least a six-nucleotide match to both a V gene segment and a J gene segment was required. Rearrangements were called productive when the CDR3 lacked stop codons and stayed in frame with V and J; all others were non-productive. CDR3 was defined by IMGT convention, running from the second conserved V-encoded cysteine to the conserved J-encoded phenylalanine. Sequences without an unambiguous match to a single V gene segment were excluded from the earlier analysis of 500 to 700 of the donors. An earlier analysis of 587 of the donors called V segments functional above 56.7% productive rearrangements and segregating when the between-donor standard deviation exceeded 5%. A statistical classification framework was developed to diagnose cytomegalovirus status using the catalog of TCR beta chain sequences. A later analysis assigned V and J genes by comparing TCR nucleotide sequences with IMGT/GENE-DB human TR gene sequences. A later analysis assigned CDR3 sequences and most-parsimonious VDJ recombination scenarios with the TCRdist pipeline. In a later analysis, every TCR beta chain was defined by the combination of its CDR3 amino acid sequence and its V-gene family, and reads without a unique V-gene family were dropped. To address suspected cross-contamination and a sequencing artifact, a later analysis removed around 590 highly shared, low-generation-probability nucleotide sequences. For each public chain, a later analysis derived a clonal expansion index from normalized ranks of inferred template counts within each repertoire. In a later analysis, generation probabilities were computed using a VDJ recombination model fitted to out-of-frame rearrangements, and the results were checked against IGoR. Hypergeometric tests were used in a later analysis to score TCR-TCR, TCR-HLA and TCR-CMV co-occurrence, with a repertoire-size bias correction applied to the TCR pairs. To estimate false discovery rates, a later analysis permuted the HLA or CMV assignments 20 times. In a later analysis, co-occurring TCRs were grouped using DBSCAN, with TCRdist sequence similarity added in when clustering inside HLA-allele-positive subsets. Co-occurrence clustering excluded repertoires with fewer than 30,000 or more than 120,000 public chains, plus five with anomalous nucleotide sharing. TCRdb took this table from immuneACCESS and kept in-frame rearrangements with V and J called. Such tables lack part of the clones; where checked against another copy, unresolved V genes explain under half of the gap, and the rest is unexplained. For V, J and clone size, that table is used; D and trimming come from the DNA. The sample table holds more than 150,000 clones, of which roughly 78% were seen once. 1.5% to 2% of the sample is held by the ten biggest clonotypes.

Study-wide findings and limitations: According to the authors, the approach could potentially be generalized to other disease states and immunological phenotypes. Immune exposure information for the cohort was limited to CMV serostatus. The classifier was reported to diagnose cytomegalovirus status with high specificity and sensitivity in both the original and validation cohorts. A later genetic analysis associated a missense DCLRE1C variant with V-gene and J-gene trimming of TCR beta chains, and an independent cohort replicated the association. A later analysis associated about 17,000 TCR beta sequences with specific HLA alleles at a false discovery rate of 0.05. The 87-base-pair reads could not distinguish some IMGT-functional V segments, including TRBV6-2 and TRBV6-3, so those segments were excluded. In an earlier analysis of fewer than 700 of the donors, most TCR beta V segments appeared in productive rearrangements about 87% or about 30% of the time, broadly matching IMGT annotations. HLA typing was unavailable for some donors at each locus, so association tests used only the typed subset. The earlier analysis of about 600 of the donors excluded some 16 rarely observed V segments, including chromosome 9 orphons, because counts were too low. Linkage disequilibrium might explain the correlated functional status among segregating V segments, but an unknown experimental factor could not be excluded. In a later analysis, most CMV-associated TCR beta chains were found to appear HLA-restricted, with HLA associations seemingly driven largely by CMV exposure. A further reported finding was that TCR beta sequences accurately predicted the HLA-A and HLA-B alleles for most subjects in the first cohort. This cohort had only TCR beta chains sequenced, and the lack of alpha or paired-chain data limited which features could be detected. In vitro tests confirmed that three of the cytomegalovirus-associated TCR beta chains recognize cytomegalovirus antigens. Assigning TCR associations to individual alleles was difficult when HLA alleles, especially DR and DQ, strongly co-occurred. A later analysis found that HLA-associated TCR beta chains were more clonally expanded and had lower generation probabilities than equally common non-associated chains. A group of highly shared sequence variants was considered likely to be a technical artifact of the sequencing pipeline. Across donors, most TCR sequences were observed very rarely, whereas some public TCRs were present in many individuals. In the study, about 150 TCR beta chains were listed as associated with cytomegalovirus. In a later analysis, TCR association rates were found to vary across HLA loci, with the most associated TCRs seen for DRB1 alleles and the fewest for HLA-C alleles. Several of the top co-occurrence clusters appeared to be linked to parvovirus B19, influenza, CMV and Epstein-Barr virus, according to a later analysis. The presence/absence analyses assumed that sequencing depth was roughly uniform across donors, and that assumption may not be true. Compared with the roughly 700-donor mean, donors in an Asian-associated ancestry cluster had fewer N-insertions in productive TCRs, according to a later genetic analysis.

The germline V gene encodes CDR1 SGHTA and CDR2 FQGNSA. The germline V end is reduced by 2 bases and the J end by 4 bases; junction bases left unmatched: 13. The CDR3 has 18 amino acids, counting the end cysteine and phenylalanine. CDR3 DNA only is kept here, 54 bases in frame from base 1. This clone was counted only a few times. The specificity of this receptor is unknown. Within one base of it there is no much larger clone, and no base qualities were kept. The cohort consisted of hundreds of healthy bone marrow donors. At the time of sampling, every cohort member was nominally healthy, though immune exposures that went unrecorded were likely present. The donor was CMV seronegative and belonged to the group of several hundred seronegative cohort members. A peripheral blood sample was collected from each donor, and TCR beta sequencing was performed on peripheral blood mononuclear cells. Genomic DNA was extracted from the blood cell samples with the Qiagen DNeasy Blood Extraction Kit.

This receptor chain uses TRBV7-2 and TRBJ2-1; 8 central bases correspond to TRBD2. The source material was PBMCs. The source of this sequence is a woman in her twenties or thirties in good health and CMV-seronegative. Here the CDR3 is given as CASSLRVGAGAQYNEQFF. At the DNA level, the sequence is TGTGCCAGCAGCTTAAGGGTGGGAGCGGGGGCTCAATACAATGAGCAGTTCTTC.